This TCR beta chain was obtained from a study of identical twins. Regarding the study as a whole: Twins showed weaker excess sharing in their beta out-of-frame sequences.

Looked up from germline, CDR1 is DFQATT and CDR2 is SNEGSKA (reference sequence). Between the trimmed V and J ends, which lost 3 bases and 3 bases, there was a span of 12 bases. This CDR3 has 14 amino acids. One entry per CDR3 protein, called by TCRdb with MiXCR from the 5' RACE reads. The table has hundreds of thousands of distinct CDR3 sequences, approximately 18% seen once. This clonotype was detected only a few times. Its antigen is unidentified. These data also formed part of another study, on T cells expressing NK-cell markers.

The sequence was collected from a woman younger than 35 in good health. The sequenced sample consisted of PBMCs. The chain uses TRBV20-1 and TRBJ1-3; a possible D gene is TRBD1 (6 bases). Here the CDR3 DNA reads TGCAGTGCTAGTAAGGCAGGGGTTGGAAACACCATATATTTT. This gives the protein CSASKAGVGNTIYF.